What follows are 8 T cell receptor beta chains derived from one specimen sequenced in a study of T cells after yellow fever vaccination. MiXCR, applied by TCRdb to the 5' RACE reads, yields one record per CDR3 protein. The table includes around 46,000 distinct CDR3 sequences, about 6.8% detected once. The sample here was CD8+ T cells not binding an NS4B(214-222) dextramer, sorted from PBMCs, taken 45 days after the yellow fever booster vaccination. Every receptor here comes from a young man who received the YFV17D yellow fever vaccine.

This clonotype was picked up many times. J is TRBJ2-1 and V is TRBV5-4; D is unresolved. V was trimmed by 4 bases and J by 7 bases, leaving 9 bases between them. The CDR3 spans 12 residues. Germline CDR1 reads SGHNT; CDR2 reads YYREEE (reference sequence). The CDR3 coding sequence is TGTGCCAGCAGCCCGACTCCTAATGAGCAGTTCTTC. Translating gives CASSPTPNEQFF.

This clonotype is judged medium-sized. The chain is built from TRBV15 and TRBJ2-1, with TRBD2 matching 8 bases. The germline V gene has CDR1 LNHNV and CDR2 YYDKDF (reference sequence). The length of the CDR3 is 16 residues. V trimming: 0 bases; J trimming: 8 bases; junction bases outside the gene matches: 9. CDR3 amino acids: CATSRDVGLGGHEQFF. The CDR3 DNA sequence: TGTGCCACCAGCAGAGATGTGGGACTAGGAGGCCATGAGCAGTTCTTC.

There are many counts of this clonotype. In DNA form, the CDR3 reads TGTGCCAGCAGCGCACTACTTCACAATGAGCAGTTCTTC. Protein sequence: CASSALLHNEQFF. The chain uses TRBV9 and TRBJ2-1, with no clear D. Germline CDR1 is SGDLS and CDR2 is YYNGEE. V was clipped by 3 bases and J by 5 bases, with 9 bases between them. This CDR3 has 13 residues.

The V call is TRBV29-1, the J call TRBJ2-1; D not resolved. Germline CDR1 SQVTM, CDR2 ANQGSEA. The length of the CDR3 is 11 residues. Trimming removed 6 bases at V and 10 bases at J, with 13 bases between. CDR3 nucleotides: TGCAGCGTAACTCCCCAATACGAGCAGTTCTTC. Amino acid sequence: CSVTPQYEQFF.

There are many counts of this clonotype. V usage is TRBV4-3 and J usage is TRBJ2-2, with 7 bases that match TRBD1. This CDR3 is built from 13 residues. Germline V gene lookup returns CDR1 LGHNA and CDR2 YSLEER. V shed 6 bases and J 5 bases; nucleotides not matched to a gene: 3. The CDR3 reads CASRLQGTGELFF. In DNA form, the CDR3 reads TGCGCCAGCAGACTACAGGGGACCGGGGAGCTGTTTTTT.

This clonotype was seen at least ten times. The chain employs TRBV6-1 and TRBJ2-5, with D tentatively TRBD1 (6 bases). The CDR3 runs to 15 residues. In germline, CDR1 is MNHNS, CDR2 SASEGT. The V gene lost 5 bases and the J gene lost 2 bases, with 15 bases spanning the gap. The CDR3 loop reads CASSKRDTSQETQYF. Written as DNA, the CDR3 is TGTGCCAGCAGTAAACGGGACACTTCTCAAGAGACCCAGTACTTC.

This clonotype was seen ten or more times. The chain employs TRBV21-1 and TRBJ2-3; the table calls TRBD2, which could not be checked here. TRBV21-1 is annotated as a pseudogene. The CDR3 is 16 amino acids. Written as DNA, the CDR3 is TGTGCCAGCAGCAAAATCTCTAGCGGGAGGGAAGATACGCAGTATTTT. Its translation: CASSKISSGREDTQYF.

In this sample, this clonotype turned up a few times. The V call is TRBV27, the J call TRBJ2-3; D ambiguous. The CDR3 spans 12 residues. V lost 3 bases to trimming and J lost 8 bases, with 9 bases between them. The germline V gene encodes CDR1 MNHEY and CDR2 SMNVEV (reference sequence). CDR3 region: CASSFSGFTQYF. For the CDR3, the DNA is TGTGCCAGCAGTTTCTCCGGGTTTACGCAGTATTTT.